This T cell receptor (beta chain) emerged from a study of T-cell reconstitution after alpha-beta-depleted transplantation in children. Whole-study findings and limits: Expanded graft clones numbering several hundred reportedly gave rise to alpha-beta T cells about two months after transplant.

Unique molecular identifiers tagged the TCRbeta library. TCRdb re-called the PCR reads with MiXCR, one entry per CDR3 protein. The sample has a few hundred thousand distinct CDR3 sequences; about 17% are singletons. With V trimmed by 3 bases and J by 5 bases, 11 bases remained unmatched. Per the germline V gene, CDR1 is DFQATT and CDR2 is SNEGSKA (reference sequence). The CDR3 length is 15 residues. A word on this clonotype: Its antigen is unidentified.

The material was PBMCs, mostly from graft donor cells, obtained 360 days after TCRalphabeta/CD19-depleted stem cell transplant. V gene TRBV20-1 combines with J gene TRBJ2-7, with 9 nucleotides matching TRBD1. This clonotype was obtained from a boy in the first two years of life who had a stem cell transplant for Wiskott-Aldrich syndrome, so the T cells may come from the graft donor. CDR3 sequence reads: CSARNLGTGGNEQYF. The CDR3 nucleotides read TGCAGTGCTAGGAATTTGGGAACAGGGGGCAACGAGCAGTACTTC.